The subject of this entry is one T cell receptor beta chain. As handled by the study authors: Amplified reference gene primers provided the basis for estimating nucleated cell counts. Repertoires were generated with immunoSEQ multiplex PCR, while TCRdb's copy carries only in-frame clones and drops some. From that table come the V and J calls and clone size; the DNA was used to work out D and trimming. Of about 200,000 clones listed, about 82% were seen once; the top ten hold 5% to 7%. The data were taken from a study of blood T cell repertoires in COVID-19. Study at large: From the United States, Italy and Spain came samples of acute and convalescent COVID-19. T cells, B-cell-depleted T cells, or PBMCs provided the cDNA or gDNA that served as material.

Participants were placed into cohorts based on the clinical history they reported. Trimming took off 3 bases at V and 1 base at J, with 6 bases between the two ends. The CDR3 loop spans 13 amino acids. Germline-derived CDR1 and CDR2 are SGHNT and YENEEA. The receptor was derived from a man between 40 and 49 years old with acute COVID-19. Input material: PBMCs or T cells enriched from blood (not recorded which). J is TRBJ1-1 and V is TRBV11-3; D remains unclear. CDR3 sequence reads: CASSFTQNTEAFF. In DNA, the CDR3 is TGTGCCAGCAGCTTCACACAGAACACTGAAGCTTTCTTT.